This T cell receptor (beta chain) was profiled in a study of cytomegalovirus exposure and HLA in healthy donors. Study-wide points: In a later analysis, an Asian-associated ancestry cluster reportedly showed fewer N-insertions than the 666-donor mean. Some TCR beta chains (roughly 150 of them) were listed as cytomegalovirus-associated. In a later analysis, at a false discovery rate of 0.05, over 15,000 TCR beta sequences matched HLA alleles.

Per germline, CDR1 WNHNN and CDR2 SYGVQD (reference sequence). The CDR3 is 14 amino acids. The ends were cut back, 5 bases at V and 6 bases at J, with 15 bases in the middle. In regard to this clone: Antigen: not known.

The PCR contained 60 Vbeta and 13 Jbeta primers. Measured with immunoSEQ multiplex PCR; TCRdb has only the in-frame clones, and not every one. The data contain about 82,000 clones, over 65% of them singletons. The donors comprised healthy bone marrow donors. This TCR came from a man aged 50 or older in good health and CMV-seronegative. The gene calls are TRBV10-1 and TRBJ2-3; D is perhaps TRBD2 (5 bases). Sequencing was carried out using PBMCs. The CDR3 region is CASSRPGSGDTQYF. For the CDR3, the DNA is TGCGCCAGCAGTCGTCCGGGGTCCGGGGATACGCAGTATTTT.